This TCR beta chain stems from a study of T cell changes during pregnancy in multiple sclerosis. Libraries were prepared by immunoSEQ multiplex PCR; TCRdb keeps only in-frame clonotypes and omits some of them. Among around 33,000 clones listed, around 90% were seen once. The germline V gene has CDR1 SSHAT and CDR2 FNYEAQ (reference sequence). V lost 4 bases to trimming and J lost 5 bases, with 27 bases between them. The CDR3 runs 18 residues. This specimen consisted of CD4+ T cells from peripheral blood mononuclear cells, obtained after pregnancy. The chain combines TRBV7-7 with TRBJ2-7, with D possibly being TRBD2 (5 bases). This TCR was recovered from a female donor with multiple sclerosis, enrolled in a pregnancy study. For the CDR3, the DNA is TGTGCCAGCAGCTCGTGGCGGGTCTGGACGGAGCGAGGAGACGAGCAGTACTTC. This codes for CASSSWRVWTERGDEQYF.